Sequencing of this TCR beta chain was carried out in a study of T-cell reconstitution after alpha-beta-depleted transplantation in children. Regarding the study as a whole: After transplant, at about two months, alpha-beta T cells were reportedly derived from several hundred expanded graft clones.

Unique molecular identifiers were incorporated into the prepared TCRbeta library. TCRdb reprocessed the PCR reads with MiXCR, giving one entry per CDR3 protein. Among approximately 32,000 distinct CDR3 sequences listed, about 7% were seen once. This clonotype was observed many times. Its antigen is as yet unknown. This CDR3 has 13 amino acids. The germline V gene encodes CDR1 SGHRS and CDR2 YFSETQ. Trimming stripped 2 bases from V and 5 bases from J, with 10 bases between. The clonotype comes from a child under two years old who had a stem cell transplant for acute myeloid leukemia, so the T cells may come from the graft donor. This chain joins TRBV5-1 and TRBJ1-1; no firm D call. Sequences were derived from peripheral blood, sampled 60 days after TCRalphabeta/CD19-depleted stem cell transplant. CDR3 loop: CASSFGVGTEAFF. In DNA, the CDR3 is TGCGCCAGCAGCTTCGGGGTTGGGACTGAAGCTTTCTTT.